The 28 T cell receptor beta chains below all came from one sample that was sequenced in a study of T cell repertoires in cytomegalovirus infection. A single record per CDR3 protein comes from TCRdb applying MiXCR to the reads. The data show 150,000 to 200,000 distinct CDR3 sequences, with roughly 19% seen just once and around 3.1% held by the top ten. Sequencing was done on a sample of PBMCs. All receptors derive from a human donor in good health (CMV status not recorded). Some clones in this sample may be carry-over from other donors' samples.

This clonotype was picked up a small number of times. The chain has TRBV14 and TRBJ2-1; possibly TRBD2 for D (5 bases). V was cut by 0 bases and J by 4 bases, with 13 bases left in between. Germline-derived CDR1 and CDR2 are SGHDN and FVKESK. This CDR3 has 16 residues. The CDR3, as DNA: TGTGCCAGCAGCCAAGACTTGGGAGTTGCTTACAATGAGCAGTTCTTC. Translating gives CASSQDLGVAYNEQFF.

As DNA, the CDR3 is TGTGCCACAGGGACTAGAGGGAGTGTCCGGGAGCTGTTTTTT. Translated: CATGTRGSVRELFF. The rearrangement joins TRBV28 to TRBJ2-2; 8 bases fit TRBD2. The ends lost 10 bases at V and 9 bases at J; junction bases unmatched: 13. Germline values: CDR1 MDHEN, CDR2 SYDVKM. This CDR3 region has 14 residues.

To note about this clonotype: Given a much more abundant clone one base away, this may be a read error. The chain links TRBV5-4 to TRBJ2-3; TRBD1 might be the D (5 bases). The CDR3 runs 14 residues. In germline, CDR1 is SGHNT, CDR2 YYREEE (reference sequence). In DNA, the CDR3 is TGTGCCATCAGCACTTCGACAGGCACAGATACGCAGTATTTT. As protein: CAISTSTGTDTQYF. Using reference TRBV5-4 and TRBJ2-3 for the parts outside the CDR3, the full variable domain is ETGVTQSPTHLIKTRGQQVTLRCSSQSGHNTVSWYQQALGQGPQFIFQYYREEENGRGNFPPRFSGLQFPNYSSELNVNALELDDSALYLCAISTSTGTDTQYFGPGTRLTVL.

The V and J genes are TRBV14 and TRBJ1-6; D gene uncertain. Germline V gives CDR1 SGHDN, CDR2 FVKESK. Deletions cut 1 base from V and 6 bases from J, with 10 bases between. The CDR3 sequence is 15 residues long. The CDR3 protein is CASSQVPVPNSPLHF. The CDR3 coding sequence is TGTGCCAGCAGCCAAGTCCCGGTACCTAATTCACCCCTCCACTTT.

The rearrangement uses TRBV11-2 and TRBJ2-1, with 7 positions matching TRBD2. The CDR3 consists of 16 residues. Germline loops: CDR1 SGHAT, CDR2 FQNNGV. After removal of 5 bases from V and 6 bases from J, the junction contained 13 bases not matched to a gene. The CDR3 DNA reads TGTGCCAGCAGCCCAGTCCCTAGCGGAACCACCAATGAGCAGTTCTTC. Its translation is CASSPVPSGTTNEQFF.

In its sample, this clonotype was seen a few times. The CDR3 DNA follows: TGTGCCAGCAGTTACGGGGGCGGTAGTCAGCCCCAGCATTTT. This gives the protein CASSYGGGSQPQHF. V gene TRBV6-2 or TRBV6-3 combines with J gene TRBJ1-5, with D tentatively TRBD1 (6 bases). CDR1 and CDR2 (germline): MNHEY, SVGEGT. The ends were cut back, 2 bases at V and 6 bases at J, with 11 bases in the middle. The CDR3 is made up of 14 amino acids.

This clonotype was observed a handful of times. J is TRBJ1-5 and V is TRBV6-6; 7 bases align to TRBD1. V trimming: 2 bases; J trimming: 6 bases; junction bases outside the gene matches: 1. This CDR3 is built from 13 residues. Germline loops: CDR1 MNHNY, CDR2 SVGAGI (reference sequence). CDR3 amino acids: CASSYGTAQPQHF. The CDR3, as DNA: TGTGCCAGCAGTTACGGGACAGCTCAGCCCCAGCATTTT.

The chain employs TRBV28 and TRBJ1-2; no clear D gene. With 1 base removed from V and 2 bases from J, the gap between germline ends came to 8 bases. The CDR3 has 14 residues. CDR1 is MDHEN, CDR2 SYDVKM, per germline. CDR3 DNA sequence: TGTGCCAGCAGTTTATCCGCGGAGAACTATGGCTACACCTTC. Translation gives CASSLSAENYGYTF.

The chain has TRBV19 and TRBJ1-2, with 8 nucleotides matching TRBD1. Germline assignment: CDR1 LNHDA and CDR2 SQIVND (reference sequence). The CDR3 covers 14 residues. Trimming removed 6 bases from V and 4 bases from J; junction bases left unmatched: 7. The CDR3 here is CASSRQGSSYGYTF. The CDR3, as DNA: TGTGCCAGTAGCCGACAGGGGAGCAGCTATGGCTACACCTTC.

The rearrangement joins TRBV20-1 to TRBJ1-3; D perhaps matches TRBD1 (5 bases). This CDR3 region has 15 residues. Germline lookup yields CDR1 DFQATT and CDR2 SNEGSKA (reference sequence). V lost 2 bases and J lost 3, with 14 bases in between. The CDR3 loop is CSARQGGPNGNTIYF. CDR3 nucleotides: TGCAGTGCTAGACAGGGAGGTCCAAATGGAAACACCATATATTTT.

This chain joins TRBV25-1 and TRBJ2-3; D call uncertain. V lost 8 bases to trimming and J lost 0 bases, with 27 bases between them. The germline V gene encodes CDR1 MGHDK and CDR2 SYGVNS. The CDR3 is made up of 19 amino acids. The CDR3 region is CASARRLGQEPTSTDTQYF. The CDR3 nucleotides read TGTGCCAGCGCAAGAAGGTTAGGGCAGGAACCCACTAGCACAGATACGCAGTATTTT.

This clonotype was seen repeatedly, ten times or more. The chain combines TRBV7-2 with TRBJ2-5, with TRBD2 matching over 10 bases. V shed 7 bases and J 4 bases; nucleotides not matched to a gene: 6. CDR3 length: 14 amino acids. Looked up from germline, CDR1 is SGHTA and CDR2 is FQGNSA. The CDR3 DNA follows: TGTGCCAGCAACCCAAGCGGGAGGGGAGAGACCCAGTACTTC. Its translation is CASNPSGRGETQYF. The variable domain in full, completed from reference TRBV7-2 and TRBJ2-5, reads GAGVSQSPSNKVTEKGKDVELRCDPISGHTALYWYRQSLGQGLEFLIYFQGNSAPDKSGLPSDRFSAERTGGSVSTLTIQRTQQEDSAVYLCASNPSGRGETQYFGPGTRLLVL.

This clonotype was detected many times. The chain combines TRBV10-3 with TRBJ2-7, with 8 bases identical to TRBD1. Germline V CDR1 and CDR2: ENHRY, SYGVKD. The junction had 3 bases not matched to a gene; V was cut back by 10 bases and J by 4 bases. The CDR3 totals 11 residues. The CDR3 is CATRQGYEQYF. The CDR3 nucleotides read TGTGCCACTAGACAGGGGTACGAGCAGTACTTC.

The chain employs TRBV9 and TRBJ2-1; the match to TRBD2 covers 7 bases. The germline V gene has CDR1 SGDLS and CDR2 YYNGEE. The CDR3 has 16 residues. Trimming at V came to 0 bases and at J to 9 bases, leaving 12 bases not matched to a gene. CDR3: CASSVAVGATGGEQFF. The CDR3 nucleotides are TGTGCCAGCAGCGTAGCGGTGGGAGCCACGGGGGGTGAGCAGTTCTTC.

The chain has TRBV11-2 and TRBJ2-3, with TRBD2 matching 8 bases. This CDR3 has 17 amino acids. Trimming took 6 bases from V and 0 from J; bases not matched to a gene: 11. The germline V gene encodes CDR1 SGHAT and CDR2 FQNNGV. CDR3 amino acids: CASRARGGVVSTDTQYF. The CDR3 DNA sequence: TGTGCCAGCAGGGCCCGGGGGGGGGTCGTAAGCACAGATACGCAGTATTTT.

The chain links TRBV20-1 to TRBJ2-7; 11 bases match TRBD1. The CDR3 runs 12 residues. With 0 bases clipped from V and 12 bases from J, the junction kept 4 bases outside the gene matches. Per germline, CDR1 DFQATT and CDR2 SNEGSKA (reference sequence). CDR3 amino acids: CSAREGQGELYF. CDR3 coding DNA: TGCAGTGCTAGAGAGGGACAGGGGGAACTGTACTTC.

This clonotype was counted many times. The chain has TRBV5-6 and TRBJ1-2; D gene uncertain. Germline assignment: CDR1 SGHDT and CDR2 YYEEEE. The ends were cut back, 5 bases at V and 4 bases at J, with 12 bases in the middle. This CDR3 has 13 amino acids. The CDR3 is CASSLPGSYGYTF. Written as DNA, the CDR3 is TGTGCCAGCAGTTTACCCGGAAGCTATGGCTACACCTTC.

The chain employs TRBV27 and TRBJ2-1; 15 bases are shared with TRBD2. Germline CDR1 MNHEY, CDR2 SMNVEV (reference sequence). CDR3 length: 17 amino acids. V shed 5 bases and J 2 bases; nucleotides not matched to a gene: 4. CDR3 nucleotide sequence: TGTGCCAGCAGTCCCGGACTAGCGGGAGGGCCCTACAATGAGCAGTTCTTC. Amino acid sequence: CASSPGLAGGPYNEQFF.

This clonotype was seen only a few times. The CDR3 nucleotides read TGTGCCAGCAGCAACAGGGCGCATCAGCCCCAGCATTTT. This translates into CASSNRAHQPQHF. This chain joins TRBV6-5 and TRBJ1-5, with D tentatively TRBD1 (6 bases). The CDR3 is 13 amino acids. Per the germline V gene, CDR1 is MNHEY and CDR2 is SVGAGI. Trimming took 6 bases from V and 5 from J, leaving 11 bases between them.

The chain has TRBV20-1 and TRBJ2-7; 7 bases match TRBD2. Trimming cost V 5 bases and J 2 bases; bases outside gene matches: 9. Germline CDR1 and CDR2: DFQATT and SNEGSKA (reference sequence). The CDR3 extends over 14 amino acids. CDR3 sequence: CSASWTSIPYEQYF. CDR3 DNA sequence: TGCAGTGCTTCTTGGACTAGTATTCCCTACGAGCAGTACTTC.

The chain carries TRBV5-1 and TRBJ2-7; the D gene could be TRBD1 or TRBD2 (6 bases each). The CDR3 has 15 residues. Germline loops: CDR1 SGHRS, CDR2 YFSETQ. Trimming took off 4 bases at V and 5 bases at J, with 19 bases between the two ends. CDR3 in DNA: TGCGCCAGCAGCGACCCCGGACGGGGGCGAGACGAGCAGTACTTC. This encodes CASSDPGRGRDEQYF.

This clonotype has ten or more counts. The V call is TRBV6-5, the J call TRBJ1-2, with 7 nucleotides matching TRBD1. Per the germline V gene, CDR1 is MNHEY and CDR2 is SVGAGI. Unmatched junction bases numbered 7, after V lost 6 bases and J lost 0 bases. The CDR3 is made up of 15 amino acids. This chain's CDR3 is CASRRQGTPNYGYTF. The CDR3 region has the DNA TGTGCCAGCAGGCGACAGGGAACCCCTAACTATGGCTACACCTTC.

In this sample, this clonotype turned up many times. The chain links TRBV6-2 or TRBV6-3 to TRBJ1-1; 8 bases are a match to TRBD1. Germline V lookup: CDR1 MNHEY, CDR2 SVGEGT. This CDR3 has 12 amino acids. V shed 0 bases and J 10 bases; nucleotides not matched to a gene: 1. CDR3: CASSYSTGAAFF. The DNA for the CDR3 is TGTGCCAGCAGTTACTCGACAGGGGCAGCTTTCTTT.

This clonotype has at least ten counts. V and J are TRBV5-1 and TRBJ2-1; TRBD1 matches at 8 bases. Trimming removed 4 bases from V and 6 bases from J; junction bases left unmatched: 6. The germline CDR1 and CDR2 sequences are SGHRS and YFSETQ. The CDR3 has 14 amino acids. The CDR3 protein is CASSPGGASNEQFF. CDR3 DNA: TGCGCCAGCAGCCCAGGGGGCGCCTCCAATGAGCAGTTCTTC.

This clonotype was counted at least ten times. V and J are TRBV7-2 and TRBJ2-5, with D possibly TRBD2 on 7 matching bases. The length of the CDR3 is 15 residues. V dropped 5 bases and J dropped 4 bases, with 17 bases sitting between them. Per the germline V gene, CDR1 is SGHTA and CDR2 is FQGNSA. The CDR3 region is CASSLNGGGVETQYF. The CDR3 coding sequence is TGTGCCAGCAGCCTAAACGGAGGGGGGGTAGAGACCCAGTACTTC.

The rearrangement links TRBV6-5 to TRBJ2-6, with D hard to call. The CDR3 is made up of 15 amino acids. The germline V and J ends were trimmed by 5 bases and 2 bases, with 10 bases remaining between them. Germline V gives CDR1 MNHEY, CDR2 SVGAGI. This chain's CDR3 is CASSPDAAGANVLTF. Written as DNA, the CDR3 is TGTGCCAGCAGTCCAGACGCAGCTGGGGCCAACGTCCTGACTTTC.

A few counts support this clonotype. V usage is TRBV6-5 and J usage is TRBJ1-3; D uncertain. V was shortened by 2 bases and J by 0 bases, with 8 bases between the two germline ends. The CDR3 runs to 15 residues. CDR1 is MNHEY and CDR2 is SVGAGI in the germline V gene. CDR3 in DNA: TGTGCCAGCAGTTACGTTTCAGCCTCTGGAAACACCATATATTTT. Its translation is CASSYVSASGNTIYF.

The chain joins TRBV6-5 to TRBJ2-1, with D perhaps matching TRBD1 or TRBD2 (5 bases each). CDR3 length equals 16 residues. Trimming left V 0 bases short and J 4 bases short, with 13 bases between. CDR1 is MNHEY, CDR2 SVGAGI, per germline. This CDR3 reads CASSYSDQGPYNEQFF. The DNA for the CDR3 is TGTGCCAGCAGTTACTCTGACCAGGGACCTTACAATGAGCAGTTCTTC.